The clone carrying this T cell receptor beta chain was seen just once. Antigen specificity is unknown. The sample is drawn from a study of PD-L1 blockade in urothelial cancer. Across the whole study: It was around 2014 that patients started atezolizumab at 1,200 mg intravenously every 3 weeks.

The study, taken as a whole, reports: Larger 3-week expansion of tumor-associated blood clones was seen in durable-benefit patients.

As to time point: pretreatment peripheral blood. Sequenced by immunoSEQ multiplex PCR; TCRdb stores in-frame clones only, minus some. This sample has approximately 63,000 clones, with 75% to 90% found just once. This CDR3 region has 15 residues. CDR1 SGHDT and CDR2 YYEEEE come from the germline V gene. J gave up 9 bases and V 1 base, and 5 bases lay outside the gene matches. This clonotype was obtained from a man between 70 and 80 years old with urothelial cancer. This sample comprised PBMCs, obtained around atezolizumab (anti-PD-L1) treatment. The chain recombines TRBV5-6 with TRBJ2-1; 12 bases line up with TRBD2. The CDR3 here is CASSLLASGRGEQFF. The CDR3 nucleotides are TGTGCCAGCAGCTTGCTAGCTAGCGGGAGGGGTGAGCAGTTCTTC.